The rows below give T cell receptor beta chains drawn from one sample of a study of OX40 agonist ivuxolimab in advanced cancers. Generated by immunoSEQ multiplex PCR, the TCRdb table keeps only in-frame clones and is missing some. The table lists around 78,000 clones, over 70% of them singletons. Sequencing was performed on CD4+ or CD8+ T cells sorted from blood, taken in a trial of the OX40 agonist ivuxolimab. All receptors derive from an adult with an advanced solid tumor such as melanoma, head and neck, liver or kidney cancer. Both conserved end residues are part of each CDR3. Each record gives: J gene, D gene, clone size, V gene, CDR3 DNA, CDR3 protein. A D gene is named only where the DNA matches it firmly. A row's size may be missing; if present it is once, few, many or a size class.

TRBJ2-2 . . TRBV4-2 TGTGCCAGCAGCCGAGGCGATACGAACACCGGGGAGCTGTTTTTT CASSRGDTNTGELFF
TRBJ1-4 . once TRBV6-1 TGTGCCAGCAGTTTACCTCCAACTAATGAAAAACTGTTTTTT CASSLPPTNEKLFF
TRBJ2-5 . . TRBV27 TGTGCCAGCAGTCCCAACCTAAGGGACATTCTACACCAAGAGACCCAGTACTTC CASSPNLRDILHQETQYF
TRBJ1-4 . . TRBV7-9 TGTGCCAGCAGAATTGACACCAATGAAAAACTGTTTTTT CASRIDTNEKLFF
TRBJ1-5 . . TRBV4-2 TGTGCCAGCAGCCAAGGACGAGGGGGGGATCAGCCCCAGCATTTT CASSQGRGGDQPQHF
TRBJ1-1 . . TRBV18 TGTGCCAGCTCACCACCGGCAGGGTCGAACACTGAAGCTTTCTTT CASSPPAGSNTEAFF
TRBJ2-7 . few TRBV7-8 TGTGCCAGCAGCCGCGGGCCCTACGAGCAGTACTTC CASSRGPYEQYF
TRBJ2-5 TRBD2 . TRBV5-1 TGCGCCAGCAGCCTAGCGGGAGAAGGGAAGACCCAGTACTTC CASSLAGEGKTQYF
TRBJ1-2 . once TRBV19 TGTGCCAGTACCCGGACGGGGTTGGGGTATGGCTACACCTTC CASTRTGLGYGYTF
TRBJ1-1 . . TRBV27 TGTGCCAGCAGTCCCTCTCCGGAAAGGGCTGAAGCTTTCTTT CASSPSPERAEAFF
TRBJ1-5 . . TRBV2 TGTGCCAGCAGTGAAGCGCATGGGGGGGCTCAGCCCCAGCATTTT CASSEAHGGAQPQHF
TRBJ2-4 . . TRBV4-1 TGCGCCAGCAGCCAGGGTCAACTAGCCAAAAACATTCAGTACTTC CASSQGQLAKNIQYF
TRBJ1-2 . . TRBV5-5 TGTGCCAGCAGCTCCTCGGTTACTCCTAACTATGGCTACACCTTC CASSSSVTPNYGYTF
TRBJ1-1 . . TRBV6-1 TGTGCCAGCAGTGACCTAGGGGGGGGGTACATGAACACTGAAGCTTTCTTT CASSDLGGGYMNTEAFF
TRBJ2-7 TRBD2 . TRBV6-1 TGTGCCGGCGGTGAAGGGACTAGCGGCTCCTACGAGCAGTACTTC CAGGEGTSGSYEQYF
TRBJ2-3 TRBD2 . TRBV7-9 TGTGCCAGCAGCTTAAGCGGGGGGGTGGGAGATACGCAGTATTTT CASSLSGGVGDTQYF
TRBJ2-5 TRBD2 . TRBV5-1 TGCGCCAGCAGCTTCCCGACTAGCGGGAGCAAAGAGACCCAGTACTTC CASSFPTSGSKETQYF
TRBJ1-5 . . TRBV5-8 TGTGCCAGCAGCGTTCACTCAGGGGGCAATCAGCCCCAGCATTTT CASSVHSGGNQPQHF
TRBJ2-7 TRBD1 once TRBV30 TGTGCCTGGAGTGCCGGAGGGGACAGGGGATTAGGGCAGTACTTC CAWSAGGDRGLGQYF
TRBJ1-3 . . TRBV7-9 TGTGCCAGCAGCTCCGGGGTCGGCAGCAGCTCTGGAAACACCATATATTTT CASSSGVGSSSGNTIYF
TRBJ2-3 . . TRBV5-4 TGTGCCAGCAGCTCCACAGATACGCAGTATTTT CASSSTDTQYF
TRBJ2-6 . once TRBV7-2 TGTGCCAGCAGCTTATTCCTGACTGGGGCCAACGTCCTGACTTTC CASSLFLTGANVLTF
TRBJ1-3 . . TRBV6-6 TGTGCCAGCAGTGGTCGGGCGCGGGGAAACACCATATATTTT CASSGRARGNTIYF
TRBJ2-3 TRBD2 . TRBV19 TGTGCCAGTAGTTCGGGACTAGCGGGAGTAGGAGATACGCAGTATTTT CASSSGLAGVGDTQYF
TRBJ2-1 TRBD2 . TRBV27 TGTGCCAGCAGTCTGACCGGGGGGGCCTTCGATGAGCAGTTCTTC CASSLTGGAFDEQFF
TRBJ2-7 TRBD1 . TRBV6-6 TGTGCCAGCAGTCAGGGGGCCCGAATAGACGAGCAGTACTTC CASSQGARIDEQYF
TRBJ1-1 . . TRBV18 TGTGCCAGCTCACCACCGGGGGTAAGGACTGAAGCTTTCTTT CASSPPGVRTEAFF
TRBJ2-3 . . TRBV5-1 TGCGCCAGCAGCTCAGGGGACTCTCGAGCCACAGATACGCAGTATTTT CASSSGDSRATDTQYF
TRBJ1-1 . . TRBV7-9 TGTGCCAGCAGCCAAACTACAGAGAACACTGAAGCTTTCTTT CASSQTTENTEAFF
TRBJ2-3 . . TRBV13 TGTGCCAGCAGCTTAGGCCACAGGGTGGAGCGCAAGGGCAGCACAGATACGCAGTATTTT CASSLGHRVERKGSTDTQYF
TRBJ2-1 TRBD1 . TRBV10-2 TGCGCCAGCAGTGAGTCAACAGGGGCGCCTTCCTACAATGAGCAGTTCTTC CASSESTGAPSYNEQFF
TRBJ1-3 . . TRBV19 TGTGCCAGTAGTCGACAGAGCTCTGGAAACACCATATATTTT CASSRQSSGNTIYF
TRBJ2-3 . . TRBV2 TGTGCCAGCGCGAAACGGACCACAGATACGCAGTATTTT CASAKRTTDTQYF
TRBJ1-2 . . TRBV19 TGTGCCAGTACCCCCACGGGGGGAGCCTATGGCTACACCTTC CASTPTGGAYGYTF
TRBJ1-5 . . TRBV7-2 TGTGCCAGCAACGCCCAGGGGAATAGCAATCAGCCCCAGCATTTT CASNAQGNSNQPQHF
TRBJ1-1 . . TRBV7-9 TGTGCCAGCAGCGGAAAAGGGGAGATGAACACTGAAGCTTTCTTT CASSGKGEMNTEAFF
TRBJ1-5 TRBD1 . TRBV28 TGTGCCAGCAGACAGGGGGCGCGGCAGCCCCAGCATTTT CASRQGARQPQHF
TRBJ2-6 . . TRBV9 TGTGCCAGCACCAGAGACTCTGGGGCCAACGTCCTGACTTTC CASTRDSGANVLTF
TRBJ2-3 . . TRBV7-3 TGTGCCAGCAGCTTAGCCCCACTAGATACGCAGTATTTT CASSLAPLDTQYF
TRBJ2-7 TRBD2 . TRBV15 TGTGCCACCAGCAGAGATGATTTACTAGCGGGAGTTCAGACCGGGCAGTACTTC CATSRDDLLAGVQTGQYF
TRBJ2-3 TRBD2 . TRBV6-4 TGTGCCAGCAGTGACTGGGGCGGGGGAAACACAGATACGCAGTATTTT CASSDWGGGNTDTQYF
TRBJ2-1 TRBD2 . TRBV12-5 TGTGCTAGTGGCGGGACTAGCGGCCTATACAATGAGCAGTTCTTC CASGGTSGLYNEQFF
TRBJ2-1 . . TRBV7-8 TGTGCCAGCAGAACTACAAGGGGCTCTTCCTACAATGAGCAGTTCTTC CASRTTRGSSYNEQFF
TRBJ1-5 . . TRBV5-1 TGCGCCAGCAGCTTGGCATTGGGCGATCAGCCCCAGCATTTT CASSLALGDQPQHF